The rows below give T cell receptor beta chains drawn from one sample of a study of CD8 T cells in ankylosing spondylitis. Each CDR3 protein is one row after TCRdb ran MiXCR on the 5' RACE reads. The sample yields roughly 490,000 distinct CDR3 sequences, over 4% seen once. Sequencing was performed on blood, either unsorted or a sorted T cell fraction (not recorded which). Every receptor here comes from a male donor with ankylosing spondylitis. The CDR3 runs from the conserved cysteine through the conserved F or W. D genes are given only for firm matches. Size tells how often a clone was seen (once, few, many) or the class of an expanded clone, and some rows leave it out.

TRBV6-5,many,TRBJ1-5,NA,CASSYQKNQPQHF,TGTGCCAGCAGTTACCAGAAGAATCAGCCCCAGCATTTT
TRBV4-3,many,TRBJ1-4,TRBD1,CASSQGYRGLEKLFF,TGCGCCAGCAGCCAAGGCTACAGGGGGCTTGAAAAACTGTTTTTT
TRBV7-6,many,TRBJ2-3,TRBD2,CASSLVSAGGPQYF,TGTGCCAGCAGCTTAGTTTCCGCGGGGGGTCCGCAGTATTTT
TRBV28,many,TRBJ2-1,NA,CASSLFPRDEQFF,TGTGCCAGCAGTTTATTCCCGAGGGATGAGCAGTTCTTC
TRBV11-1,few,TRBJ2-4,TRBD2,CAGSRYPGTIVAKNIQYF,TGTGCCGGCAGCCGATACCCTGGGACTATTGTGGCCAAAAACATTCAGTACTTC
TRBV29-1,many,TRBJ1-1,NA,CSVEGWVGTEAFF,TGCAGCGTTGAAGGGTGGGTCGGCACTGAAGCTTTCTTT
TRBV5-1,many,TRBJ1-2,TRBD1,CASSDQGGDGYTF,TGCGCCAGCAGCGACCAGGGGGGTGATGGCTACACCTTC
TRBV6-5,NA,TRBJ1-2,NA,CASSYSQEGGYTF,TGTGCCAGCAGTTACTCGCAGGAAGGTGGCTACACCTTC
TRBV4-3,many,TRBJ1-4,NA,CASSQVRGGGATNEKLFF,TGCGCCAGCAGCCAAGTACGGGGAGGAGGGGCAACTAATGAAAAACTGTTTTTT
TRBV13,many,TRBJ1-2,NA,CASSLQGPFNYGYTF,TGTGCCAGCAGCTTACAGGGGCCCTTTAACTATGGCTACACCTTC
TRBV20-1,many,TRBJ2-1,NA,CSAPPRYNEQFF,TGCAGTGCTCCCCCCCGCTACAATGAGCAGTTCTTC